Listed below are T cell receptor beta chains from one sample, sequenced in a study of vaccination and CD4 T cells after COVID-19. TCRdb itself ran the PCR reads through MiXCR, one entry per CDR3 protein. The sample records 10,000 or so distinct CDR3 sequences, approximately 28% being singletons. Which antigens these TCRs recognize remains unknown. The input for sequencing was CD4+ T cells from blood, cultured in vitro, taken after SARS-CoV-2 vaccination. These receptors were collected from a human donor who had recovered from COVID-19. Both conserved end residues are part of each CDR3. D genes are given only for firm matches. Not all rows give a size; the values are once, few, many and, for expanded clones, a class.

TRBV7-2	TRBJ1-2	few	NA	TGTGCCAGCAGCTTAGGGAGGTATGGCTACACCTTC	CASSLGRYGYTF
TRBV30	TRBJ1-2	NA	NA	TGTGCCGGTCGGGGCAGGGCGGATGGCTACACCTTC	CAGRGRADGYTF
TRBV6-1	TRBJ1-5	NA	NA	TGTGCCAGCAGTGTCAGGGGTTTGAATCAGCCCCAGCATTTT	CASSVRGLNQPQHF
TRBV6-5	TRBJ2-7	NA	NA	TGTGCCAGCAGTTACGGCCAGGGCTCTTCCTACGAGCAGTACTTC	CASSYGQGSSYEQYF
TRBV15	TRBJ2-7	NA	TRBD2	TGTGCCACCAGCAGACTCCGGACTAGCGGGAGGAACTACGAGCAGTACTTC	CATSRLRTSGRNYEQYF
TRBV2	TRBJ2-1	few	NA	TGTGCCAGCAGTCCTAAGGGGAATAGGGGGAGGGGGAATGAGCAGTTCTTC	CASSPKGNRGRGNEQFF
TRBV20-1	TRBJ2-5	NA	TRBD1	TGCAGTGCTGGAGGCAGGGACAGGGGGAGGGGGACCCAGTACTTC	CSAGGRDRGRGTQYF
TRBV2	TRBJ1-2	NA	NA	TGTGCCAGCAGTGAAAACAGGCTGGGGTGGCACTATGGCTACACCTTC	CASSENRLGWHYGYTF
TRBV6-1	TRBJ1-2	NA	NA	TGTGCCAGCAGTGTTCGGACAGCCTATGGCTACACCTTC	CASSVRTAYGYTF
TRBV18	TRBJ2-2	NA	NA	TGTGCCAGCTCACCGGGGATCGCCGGGGAGCTGTTTTTT	CASSPGIAGELFF
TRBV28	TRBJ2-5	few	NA	TGTGCCAGCAGTCCTCACCGGGTTGTAGGGAGTGAGACCCAGTACTTC	CASSPHRVVGSETQYF
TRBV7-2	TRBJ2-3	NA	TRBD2	TGTGCCAGCAGCTTTCTAGTAGCGGGAGGGCGCGCAGATACGCAGTATTTT	CASSFLVAGGRADTQYF
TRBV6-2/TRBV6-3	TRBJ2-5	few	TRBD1	TGTGCCAGCAGTTACTCTAGCAGACAGGGGAGAGAGACCCAGTACTTC	CASSYSSRQGRETQYF
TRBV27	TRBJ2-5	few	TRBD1	TGTGCCAGCAGCTGGACTACGACAGGGGGCGGGTCGACCCAGTACTTC	CASSWTTTGGGSTQYF
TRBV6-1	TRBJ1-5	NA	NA	TGTGCCAGCAGTGACAAGTTAAACAGGTATAGCAATCAGCCCCAGCATTTT	CASSDKLNRYSNQPQHF
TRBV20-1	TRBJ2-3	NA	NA	TGCAGTGCTTCCATTGCCGGACAGAAAATCACAGATACGCAGTATTTT	CSASIAGQKITDTQYF
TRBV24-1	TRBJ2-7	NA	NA	TGTGCCACCAGTGACCCGGGTGCCCCAACCTACGAGCAGTACTTC	CATSDPGAPTYEQYF
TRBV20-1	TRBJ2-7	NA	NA	TGCAGTGCCCAAAAGGTGGCGGGTCCTAGCTCCTACGAGCAGTACTTC	CSAQKVAGPSSYEQYF
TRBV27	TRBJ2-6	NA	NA	TGTGCCAGCAGTTTATTCCCTGGGGCCAACGTCCTGACTTTC	CASSLFPGANVLTF
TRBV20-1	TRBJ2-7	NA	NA	TGCAGTGCTAGAGATCGGGGTCGGGACCTGATCAGGGAGCAGTACTTC	CSARDRGRDLIREQYF
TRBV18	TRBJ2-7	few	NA	TGTGCCAGCTCACCACCTGGCCGGCTCCCCCCCTACGAGCAGTACTTC	CASSPPGRLPPYEQYF
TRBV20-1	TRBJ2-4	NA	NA	TGCAGCGTGCATGGGGCCAAAAACATTCAGTACTTC	CSVHGAKNIQYF
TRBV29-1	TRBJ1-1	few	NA	TGCAGCGTCGTCGGGGCCGGGCTTTACACTGAAGCTTTCTTT	CSVVGAGLYTEAFF
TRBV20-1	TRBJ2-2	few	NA	TGCAGTGCTAGAGCCGCCGTCATTCCCGGGGAGCTGTTTTTT	CSARAAVIPGELFF
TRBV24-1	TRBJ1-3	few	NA	TGTGCCACCAGTGATCCCCGGGACGGGGCGGGAAACACCATATATTTT	CATSDPRDGAGNTIYF
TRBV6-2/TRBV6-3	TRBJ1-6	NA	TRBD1	TGTGCCAGCAGTTACCCCAGCAGGGACAGTTCACCCCTCCACTTT	CASSYPSRDSSPLHF
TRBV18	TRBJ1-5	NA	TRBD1	TGTGCCAGCTCCCTACAGGGGAGGGAGAATCAGCCCCAGCATTTT	CASSLQGRENQPQHF
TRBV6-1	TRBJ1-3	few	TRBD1	TGTGCCAGCAGACAGGGGGCAAATGGAGACACCATATATTTT	CASRQGANGDTIYF